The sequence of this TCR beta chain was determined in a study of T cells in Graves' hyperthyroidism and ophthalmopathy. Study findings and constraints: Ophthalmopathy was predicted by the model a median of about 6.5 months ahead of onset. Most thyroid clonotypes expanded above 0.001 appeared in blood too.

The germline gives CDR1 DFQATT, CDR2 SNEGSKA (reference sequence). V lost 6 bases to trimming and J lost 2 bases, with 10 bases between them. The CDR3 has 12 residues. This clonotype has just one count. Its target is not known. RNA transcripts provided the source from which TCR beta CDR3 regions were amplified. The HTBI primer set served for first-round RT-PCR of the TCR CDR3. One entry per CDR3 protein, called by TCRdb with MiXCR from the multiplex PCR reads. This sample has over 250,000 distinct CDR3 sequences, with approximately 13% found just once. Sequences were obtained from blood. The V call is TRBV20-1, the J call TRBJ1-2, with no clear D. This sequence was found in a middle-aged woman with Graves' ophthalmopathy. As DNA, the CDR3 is TGCAGTGCCATCGGAGGGAACTATGGCTACACCTTC. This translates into CSAIGGNYGYTF.